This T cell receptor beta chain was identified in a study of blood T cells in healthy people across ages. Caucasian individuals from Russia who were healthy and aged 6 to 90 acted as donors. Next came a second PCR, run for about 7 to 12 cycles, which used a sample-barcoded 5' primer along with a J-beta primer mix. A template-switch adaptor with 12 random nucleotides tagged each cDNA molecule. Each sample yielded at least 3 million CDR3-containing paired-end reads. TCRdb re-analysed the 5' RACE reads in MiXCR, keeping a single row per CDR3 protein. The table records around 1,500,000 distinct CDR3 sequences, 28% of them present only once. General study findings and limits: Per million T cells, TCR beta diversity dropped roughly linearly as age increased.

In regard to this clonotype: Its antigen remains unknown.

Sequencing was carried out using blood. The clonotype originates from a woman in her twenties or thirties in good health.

The CDR3 loop is CASSLGTGLYEKLFF. The CDR3, as DNA: TGTGCCAGCAGCTTAGGGACAGGATTATATGAAAAACTGTTTTTT. J is TRBJ1-4 and V is TRBV11-2, with 7 bases fitting TRBD1. Germline CDR1 SGHAT, CDR2 FQNNGV. Germline trimming cut 1 base from V and 6 bases from J; bases unmatched to any gene: 5. The CDR3 is 15 amino acids.